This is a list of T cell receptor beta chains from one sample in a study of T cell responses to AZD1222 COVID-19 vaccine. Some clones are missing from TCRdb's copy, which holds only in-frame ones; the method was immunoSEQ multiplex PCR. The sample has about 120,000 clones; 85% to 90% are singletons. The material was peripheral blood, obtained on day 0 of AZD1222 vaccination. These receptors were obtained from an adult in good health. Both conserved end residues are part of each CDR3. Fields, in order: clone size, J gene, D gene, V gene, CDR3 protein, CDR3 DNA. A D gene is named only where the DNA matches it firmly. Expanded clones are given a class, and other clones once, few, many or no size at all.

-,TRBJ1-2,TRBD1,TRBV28,CASSYPGQPYGYTF,TGTGCCAGCAGTTATCCGGGACAGCCCTATGGCTACACCTTC
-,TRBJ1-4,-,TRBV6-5,CASRLDGTNEKLFF,TGTGCCAGCAGACTCGATGGGACTAATGAAAAACTGTTTTTT
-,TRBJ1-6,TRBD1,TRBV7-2,CASSLAGQGNSPLHF,TGTGCCAGCAGCTTAGCTGGACAGGGCAATTCACCCCTCCACTTT
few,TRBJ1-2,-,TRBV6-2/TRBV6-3,CASSPIPGRVNYGYTF,TGTGCCAGCAGCCCTATCCCGGGACGGGTAAACTATGGCTACACCTTC
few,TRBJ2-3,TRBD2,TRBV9,CASSVDGGLAWDTQYF,TGTGCCAGCAGCGTAGACGGAGGACTAGCATGGGATACGCAGTATTTT
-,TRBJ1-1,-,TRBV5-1,CASSLAPGANTEAFF,TGCGCCAGCAGCTTGGCCCCAGGGGCGAACACTGAAGCTTTCTTT
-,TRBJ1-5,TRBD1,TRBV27,CASKMSGGGNQPQHF,TGTGCCAGCAAGATGTCAGGGGGCGGCAATCAGCCCCAGCATTTT
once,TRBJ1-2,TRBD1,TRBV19,CASSQVQGATDGYTF,TGTGCCAGTAGTCAGGTACAGGGGGCGACCGACGGCTACACCTTC
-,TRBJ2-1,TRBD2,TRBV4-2,CASSQSVASGSNEQFF,TGTGCCAGCAGCCAATCCGTGGCTAGCGGATCCAATGAGCAGTTCTTC
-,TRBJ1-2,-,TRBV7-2,CASSPTSNYGYTF,TGTGCCAGCAGCCCGACCAGTAACTATGGCTACACCTTC
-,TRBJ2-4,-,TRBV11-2,CASSLQVSKNIQYF,TGTGCCAGCAGCTTACAGGTTTCCAAAAACATTCAGTACTTC
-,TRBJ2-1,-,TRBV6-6,CASSYSSGNEQFF,TGTGCCAGCAGTTATTCCAGCGGCAATGAGCAGTTCTTC
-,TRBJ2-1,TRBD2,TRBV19,CASLGLADSISYNEQFF,TGTGCCAGTTTGGGACTAGCGGATTCTATCTCCTACAATGAGCAGTTCTTC
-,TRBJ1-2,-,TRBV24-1,CATSEQGFYGYTF,TGTGCCACCAGTGAACAGGGTTTCTATGGCTACACCTTC
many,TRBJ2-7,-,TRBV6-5,CASSYDGGSYEQYF,TGTGCCAGCAGTTATGATGGAGGCTCCTACGAGCAGTACTTC
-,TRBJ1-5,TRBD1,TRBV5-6,CASSLGTGMDQPQHF,TGTGCCAGCAGCTTAGGGACAGGGATGGATCAGCCCCAGCATTTT
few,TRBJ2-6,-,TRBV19,CASTPLGASGANVLTF,TGTGCCAGTACCCCACTGGGGGCCTCTGGGGCCAACGTCCTGACTTTC
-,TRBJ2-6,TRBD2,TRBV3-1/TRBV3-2,CASSQVAGRGRSGANVLTF,TGTGCCAGCAGCCAAGTGGCGGGGAGGGGCCGCTCTGGGGCCAACGTCCTGACTTTC
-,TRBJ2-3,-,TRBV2,CASSVEDTQYF,TGTGCCAGCAGTGTAGAGGATACGCAGTATTTT
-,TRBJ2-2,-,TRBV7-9,CASSSPTPTNTGELFF,TGTGCCAGCAGCTCCCCAACTCCTACGAACACCGGGGAGCTGTTTTTT
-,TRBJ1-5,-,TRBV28,CASCYRGGAYSNQPQHF,TGTGCCAGCTGTTATCGTGGTGGGGCCTATAGCAATCAGCCCCAGCATTTT
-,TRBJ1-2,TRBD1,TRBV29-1,CSVSDRGHYGYTF,TGCAGCGTGTCGGACAGGGGGCACTATGGCTACACCTTC
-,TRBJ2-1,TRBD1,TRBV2,CASGQASSYNEQFF,TGTGCCAGTGGACAGGCAAGCTCCTACAATGAGCAGTTCTTC
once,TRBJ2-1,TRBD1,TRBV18,CASSRNQGAYNEQFF,TGTGCCAGCTCACGAAACCAGGGGGCCTACAATGAGCAGTTCTTC
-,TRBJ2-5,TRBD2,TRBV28,CASRLPWGGTQYF,TGTGCCAGCAGACTCCCCTGGGGGGGGACCCAGTACTTC
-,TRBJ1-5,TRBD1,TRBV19,CASSVGQVSNQPQHF,TGTGCCAGTAGTGTTGGACAGGTTAGCAATCAGCCCCAGCATTTT
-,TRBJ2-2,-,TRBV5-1,CASRAGTLNTGELFF,TGCGCCAGCAGGGCCGGGACCCTAAACACCGGGGAGCTGTTTTTT
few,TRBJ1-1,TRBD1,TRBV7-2,CASSPSRDRGGTEAFF,TGTGCCAGCAGCCCGTCCCGGGACAGGGGAGGGACTGAAGCTTTCTTT
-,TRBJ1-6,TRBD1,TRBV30,CAWRNRDRDGSPLHF,TGTGCCTGGAGAAATCGGGACAGGGATGGGTCACCCCTCCACTTT
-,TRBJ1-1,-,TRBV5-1,CASSFRGQNTEAFF,TGCGCCAGCAGCTTCAGGGGCCAGAACACTGAAGCTTTCTTT
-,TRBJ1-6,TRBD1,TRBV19,CASTTDRGLSPLHF,TGTGCCAGTACCACGGACAGGGGGCTATCACCCCTCCACTTT
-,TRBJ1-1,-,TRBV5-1,CASSSRGSEAFF,TGCGCCAGCAGCTCCAGGGGTTCTGAAGCTTTCTTT
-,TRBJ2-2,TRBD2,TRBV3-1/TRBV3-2,CASRLAGITGELFF,TGTGCCAGCAGACTAGCGGGAATCACCGGGGAGCTGTTTTTT
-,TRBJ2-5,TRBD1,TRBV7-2,CASSVRGRETQYF,TGTGCCAGCAGCGTCAGGGGGCGAGAGACCCAGTACTTC
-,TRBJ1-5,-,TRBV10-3,CAISRREDQPQHF,TGTGCCATCAGCCGCCGGGAGGATCAGCCCCAGCATTTT
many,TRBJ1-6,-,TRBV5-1,CASSLDRADNSPLHF,TGCGCCAGCAGCTTGGACAGAGCGGACAATTCACCCCTCCACTTT
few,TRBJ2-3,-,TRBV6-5,CASRAIQGGTQYF,TGTGCCAGCAGGGCAATACAGGGTGGTACGCAGTATTTT
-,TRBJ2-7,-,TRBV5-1,CASSPPGQTYEQYF,TGCGCCAGCAGCCCACCGGGACAAACCTACGAGCAGTACTTC
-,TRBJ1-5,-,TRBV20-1,CSASPISTGYNQPQHF,TGCAGTGCTAGTCCTATTTCGACAGGCTACAATCAGCCCCAGCATTTT
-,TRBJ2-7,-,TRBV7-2,CASSASRTVTYEQYF,TGTGCCAGCAGCGCCTCCCGGACGGTAACCTACGAGCAGTACTTC
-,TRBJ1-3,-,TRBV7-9,CASRSGGNTIYF,TGTGCCAGCAGGTCCGGGGGAAACACCATATATTTT
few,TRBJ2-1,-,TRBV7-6,CASSLSGSSYNEQFF,TGTGCCAGCAGCTTAAGTGGGAGCTCCTACAATGAGCAGTTCTTC
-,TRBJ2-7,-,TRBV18,CASSPGHPTYEQYF,TGTGCCAGCTCACCGGGACATCCAACCTACGAGCAGTACTTC
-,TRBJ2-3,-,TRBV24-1,CATSGEPSTDTQYF,TGTGCCACCAGTGGCGAGCCTAGCACAGATACGCAGTATTTT
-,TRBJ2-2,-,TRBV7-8,CASSSRGSGLELFF,TGTGCCAGCAGCTCACGTGGGAGCGGCCTGGAGCTGTTTTTT
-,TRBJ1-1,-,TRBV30,CAWSGGVTEAFF,TGTGCCTGGAGTGGGGGGGTCACTGAAGCTTTCTTT
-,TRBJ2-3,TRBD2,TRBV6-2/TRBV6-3,CASSRLAGNTDTQYF,TGTGCCAGCAGTCGACTAGCGGGTAACACAGATACGCAGTATTTT
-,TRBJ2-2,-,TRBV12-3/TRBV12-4,CASSLGQAGGLFF,TGTGCCAGCAGTTTAGGCCAGGCCGGAGGGCTGTTTTTT
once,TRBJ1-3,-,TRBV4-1,CASSQEGMSSGNTIYF,TGCGCCAGCAGCCAAGAAGGAATGAGCTCTGGAAACACCATATATTTT
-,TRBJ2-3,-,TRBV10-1,CASSESAGEADTQYF,TGCGCCAGCAGTGAGTCGGCCGGGGAAGCAGATACGCAGTATTTT
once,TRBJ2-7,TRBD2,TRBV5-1,CASSPPSGSIHEQYF,TGCGCCAGCAGCCCACCTAGCGGGAGCATCCACGAGCAGTACTTC
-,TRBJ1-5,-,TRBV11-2,CASSSDIKGPQHF,TGTGCCAGCAGCTCGGACATAAAGGGGCCCCAGCATTTT
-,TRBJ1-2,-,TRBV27,CASSRWGGANYGYTF,TGTGCCAGCAGTCGATGGGGGGGAGCTAACTATGGCTACACCTTC
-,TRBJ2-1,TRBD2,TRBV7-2,CASSKRSGSSYNEQFF,TGTGCCAGCAGCAAACGTAGCGGGAGCTCCTACAATGAGCAGTTCTTC
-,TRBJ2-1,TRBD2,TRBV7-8,CASSLVGGRVKGEQFF,TGTGCCAGCAGCTTAGTGGGCGGGAGAGTAAAGGGTGAGCAGTTCTTC
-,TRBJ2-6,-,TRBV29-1,CSVVIPTGGSGANVLTF,TGCAGCGTTGTCATCCCCACAGGTGGCTCTGGGGCCAACGTCCTGACTTTC
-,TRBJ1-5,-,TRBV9,CASSLDSNQPQHF,TGTGCCAGCAGCTTGGACAGCAATCAGCCCCAGCATTTT
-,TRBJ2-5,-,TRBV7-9,CASSFFGGGETQYF,TGTGCCAGCAGCTTCTTTGGGGGCGGGGAGACCCAGTACTTC
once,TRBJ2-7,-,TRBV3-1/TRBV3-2,CASSQDSGYEQYF,TGTGCCAGCAGCCAAGACTCTGGGTACGAGCAGTACTTC
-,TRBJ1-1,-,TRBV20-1,CSAPGDTEAFF,TGCAGTGCTCCAGGGGACACTGAAGCTTTCTTT